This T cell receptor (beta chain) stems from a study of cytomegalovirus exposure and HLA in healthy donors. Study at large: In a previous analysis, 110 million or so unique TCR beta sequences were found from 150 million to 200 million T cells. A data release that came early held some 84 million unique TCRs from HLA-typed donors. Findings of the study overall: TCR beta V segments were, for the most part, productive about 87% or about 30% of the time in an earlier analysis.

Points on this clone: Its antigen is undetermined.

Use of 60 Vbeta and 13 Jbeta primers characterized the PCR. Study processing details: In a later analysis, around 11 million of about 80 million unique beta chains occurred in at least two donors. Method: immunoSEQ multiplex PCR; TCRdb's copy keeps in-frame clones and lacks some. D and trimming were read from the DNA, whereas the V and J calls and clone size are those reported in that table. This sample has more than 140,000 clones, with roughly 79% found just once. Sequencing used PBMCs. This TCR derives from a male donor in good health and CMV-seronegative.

This chain's CDR3 is CASSPSRYQPQHF. CDR3 sequence (DNA): TGTGCCAGCTCACCATCGAGGTATCAGCCCCAGCATTTT. The chain employs TRBV18 and TRBJ1-5; D remains ambiguous. CDR3 length equals 13 residues. Trimming left V 2 bases short and J 5 bases short, with 7 bases between. Per germline, CDR1 KGHSH and CDR2 LQKENI.